Here is one T cell receptor (beta chain) with its context. A junction boundary mismatches the germline segment, possibly from a read error. From blood CD8+ and CD4+ T cells, the TCR beta chain was sequenced. The multiple sclerosis controls, all treatment-naive patients, had relapsing-remitting disease that was stable or active. It was negative isolation that provided the CD8+ and CD4+ T cells, whereas TEMRA cells were enriched by FACS. Reverse transcription of roughly 0.5 to 1 ug RNA was carried out with random hexamers. A single record per CDR3 protein comes from TCRdb applying MiXCR to the immunoSEQ multiplex PCR reads. The data contain 150,000 to 250,000 distinct CDR3 sequences, roughly 96% of them singletons. The data belong to a study of CD8 T cells in Susac syndrome. The CDR3 runs to 13 residues. Germline CDR1 and CDR2: SSHAT and FNYEAQ (reference sequence).

Sequencing was performed on CD4+ T cells from PBMCs. The chain recombines TRBV7-7 with TRBJ2-3; 8 positions match TRBD2. The origin of this receptor is a human donor with multiple sclerosis. The CDR3, as DNA: TGTGCTAGCAGCCCCCGCGGGGGGGATACGCAGTATTTT. Translated, it gives CASSPRGGDTQYF.